Shown below are 29 T cell receptor beta chains from a single sample sequenced in a study of a mutant IDH1 vaccine in newly diagnosed glioma listed by TCRdb under 2021. Their specific antigens are unknown. The time point label, read with the paper, signifies: week 23, last vaccination. A 20-mer mutant IDH1 peptide at 300 micrograms in Montanide made up each vaccine dose, which was injected subcutaneously together with topical imiquimod. The library was made by the immunoSEQ multiplex PCR assay. Drawn from immuneACCESS, this table holds only the in-frame rearrangements with V and J called that TCRdb kept. Clones are partly lost; checked studies trace under half to an unresolved V gene and leave the rest unexplained. In this sample the table shows almost 85,000 clones, 70% to 90% of which occur a single time. The ten largest make up over 2% of the sample. Sequenced here: PBMCs, sampled from a glioma patient whose treatment included an IDH1 peptide vaccine. The receptor source for this set is a man aged 25-45 years with glioma. Some clones in this sample may be carry-over from other donors' samples.

The CDR3 DNA reads as TGTGCCAGCAGTCTCCGACCCCTTTTACAGCCCCAGCATTTT. It is translated as CASSLRPLLQPQHF. J is TRBJ1-5 and V is TRBV27, with D unclear. The CDR3 loop spans 14 amino acids. Germline V gene lookup returns CDR1 MNHEY and CDR2 SMNVEV (reference sequence). V was clipped by 5 bases and J by 7 bases, with 15 bases between them.

The chain's CDR3 is CASSLGQGAYEQYF. The CDR3 nucleotides read TGCGCCAGCAGCTTGGGACAGGGAGCCTACGAGCAGTACTTC. J is TRBJ2-7 and V is TRBV5-1; TRBD1 agrees at 7 bases. Germline values: CDR1 SGHRS, CDR2 YFSETQ. The CDR3 extends over 14 amino acids. With V trimmed by 0 bases and J by 2 bases, 2 bases remained unmatched. Supplemented by reference TRBV5-1 and TRBJ2-7, the full variable domain reads KAGVTQTPRYLIKTRGQQVTLSCSPISGHRSVSWYQQTPGQGLQFLFEYFSETQRNKGNFPGRFSGRQFSNSRSEMNVSTLELGDSALYLCASSLGQGAYEQYFGPGTRLTVT.

V is TRBV21-1 and J is TRBJ1-2; the table assigns TRBD1, which was not confirmed against the DNA. TRBV21-1 is labeled a pseudogene. The CDR3 runs 14 residues. The CDR3 protein is CASRDRVWDHGYTF. The CDR3, as DNA: TGTGCCAGCAGGGACAGGGTGTGGGATCATGGCTACACCTTC.

The rearrangement joins TRBV14 to TRBJ1-2, with no clear D. The CDR3 totals 13 residues. Germline V gene data show CDR1 as SGHDN and CDR2 as FVKESK. V gave up 4 bases and J gave up 0 bases, with 6 bases separating them. The CDR3 is CASSREANYGYTF. Here the CDR3 DNA reads TGTGCCAGCAGCCGAGAAGCTAACTATGGCTACACCTTC.

This chain links TRBV11-2 with TRBJ2-5; the D is unclear. Germline V lookup: CDR1 SGHAT, CDR2 FQNNGV. The CDR3 consists of 15 residues. Trimming took 0 bases from V and 4 from J, leaving 12 bases between them. The CDR3 here is CASSLEARLVETQYF. The CDR3 DNA follows: TGTGCCAGCAGCTTAGAAGCCCGGCTAGTAGAGACCCAGTACTTC. Complete variable domain (other parts from reference TRBV11-2 and TRBJ2-5): EAGVAQSPRYKIIEKRQSVAFWCNPISGHATLYWYQQILGQGPKLLIQFQNNGVVDDSQLPKDRFSAERLKGVDSTLKIQPAKLEDSAVYLCASSLEARLVETQYFGPGTRLLVL.

The genes are TRBV5-1 and TRBJ1-2; 9 positions agree with TRBD1. J gave up 3 bases and V 2 bases, and 2 bases lay outside the gene matches. Germline CDR1 and CDR2: SGHRS and YFSETQ. The CDR3 has 14 residues. The CDR3 region is CASSFTGGDYGYTF. The DNA for the CDR3 is TGCGCCAGCAGCTTTACAGGGGGCGACTATGGCTACACCTTC.

The chain carries TRBV19 and TRBJ1-3, with D uncertain. There are 14 residues in the CDR3. Trimming shortened V by 7 bases and J by 0 bases, and 10 bases separated the two germline ends. Germline V gives CDR1 LNHDA, CDR2 SQIVND (reference sequence). The CDR3 spells CASKDLSSGNTIYF. CDR3 DNA sequence: TGTGCCAGTAAGGACCTAAGCTCTGGAAACACCATATATTTT.

This clone was counted once. V and J are TRBV5-4 and TRBJ2-3; the match to TRBD2 covers 11 bases. There are 16 residues in the CDR3. The trim removed 2 bases at V and 6 bases at J, leaving 8 bases unmatched. Germline CDR1 reads SGHNT; CDR2 reads YYREEE (reference sequence). The CDR3 spells CASSLMTSGIGDTQYF. CDR3 sequence (DNA): TGTGCCAGCAGCTTAATGACTAGCGGGATAGGCGATACGCAGTATTTT.

This clone was observed a few times. The genes are TRBV19 and TRBJ1-1; 8 bases map to TRBD1. Trimming cost V 5 bases and J 0 bases; bases outside gene matches: 8. Germline-derived CDR1 and CDR2 are LNHDA and SQIVND (reference sequence). This CDR3 is built from 16 residues. The CDR3 is CASSPRQGSLNTEAFF. CDR3 nucleotides: TGTGCCAGTAGTCCCCGACAGGGGTCCCTGAACACTGAAGCTTTCTTT.

The chain combines TRBV9 with TRBJ2-3, with TRBD2 matching over 7 bases. CDR3 length: 15 amino acids. With V trimmed by 4 bases and J by 5 bases, 10 bases remained unmatched. Germline CDR1 and CDR2: SGDLS and YYNGEE. The CDR3 nucleotides are TGTGCCAGCAGCCCTCTAGGGGAGGGCGAAGATACGCAGTATTTT. Residues: CASSPLGEGEDTQYF.

The CDR3 protein is CASSETGRETQYF. The CDR3 DNA sequence: TGTGCCAGCAGCGAGACAGGGAGGGAGACCCAGTACTTC. The chain employs TRBV7-3 and TRBJ2-5; TRBD1 might be the D (7 bases). Trimming pared 5 bases from V and 5 bases from J, leaving 12 bases between. The CDR3 has 13 amino acids. Germline V gene sequence: CDR1 SGHTA, CDR2 FQGTGA.

The chain links TRBV6-1 to TRBJ1-1; D gene ambiguous. Trimming took off 4 bases at V and 1 base at J, with 7 bases between the two ends. The germline CDR1 and CDR2 sequences are MNHNS and SASEGT. The CDR3 length is 13 residues. DNA for the CDR3: TGTGCCAGCAGTGGTACAGCGAACACTGAAGCTTTCTTT. This gives the protein CASSGTANTEAFF.

The V and J genes are TRBV7-2 and TRBJ2-3, with D hard to call. In germline, CDR1 is SGHTA, CDR2 FQGNSA. The CDR3 loop spans 14 amino acids. V was cut by 1 base and J by 3 bases, with 8 bases left in between. The CDR3 region has the DNA TGTGCCAGCAGCTTAGATAAAACAACAGATACGCAGTATTTT. Its translation: CASSLDKTTDTQYF.

The genes are TRBV6-1 and TRBJ1-2, with 9 bases matching TRBD1. The CDR3 has 15 amino acids. Germline CDR1 reads MNHNS; CDR2 reads SASEGT. The ends lost 6 bases at V and 4 bases at J; junction bases unmatched: 9. The chain's CDR3 is CASRGDRVNRYGYTF. CDR3 bases: TGTGCCAGCAGGGGGGACAGGGTCAACCGCTATGGCTACACCTTC.

This chain links TRBV27 with TRBJ2-1; TRBD2 aligns across 7 bases. V was pared by 1 base and J by 4 bases, with 25 bases of the junction left unmatched. This CDR3 contains 22 residues. From germline, CDR1 is MNHEY and CDR2 SMNVEV (reference sequence). The CDR3 spells CASSLLVRWERDSPRPYNEQFF. CDR3 coding DNA: TGTGCCAGCAGTTTATTAGTTAGATGGGAGCGGGACTCTCCCCGACCGTACAATGAGCAGTTCTTC.

This chain connects TRBV14 to TRBJ1-1, with D perhaps TRBD1 (6 bases). The CDR3 runs 12 residues. V was trimmed by 4 bases and J by 8 bases, leaving 11 bases between them. The germline V gene has CDR1 SGHDN and CDR2 FVKESK. The chain's CDR3 is CASSPLQGEAFF. The CDR3 nucleotides read TGTGCCAGCAGCCCCCTACAGGGCGAAGCTTTCTTT. Supplemented by reference TRBV14 and TRBJ1-1, the full variable domain reads EAGVTQFPSHSVIEKGQTVTLRCDPISGHDNLYWYRRVMGKEIKFLLHFVKESKQDESGMPNNRFLAERTGGTYSTLKVQPAELEDSGVYFCASSPLQGEAFFGQGTRLTVV.

This clone was seen only a few times. The same CDR3 can be traced to other DNA sequences in this sample. The J gene is TRBJ2-7, the V gene TRBV6-6; D remains ambiguous. Germline loops: CDR1 MNHNY, CDR2 SVGAGI (reference sequence). V gave up 0 bases and J gave up 6 bases, with 3 bases separating them. CDR3 size: 11 residues. CDR3 protein: CASSYSGEQYF. In nucleotides, the CDR3 is TGTGCCAGCAGTTACTCTGGCGAGCAGTACTTC.

V is TRBV5-1 and J is TRBJ2-3; 9 nucleotides match TRBD2. The CDR3 totals 14 residues. Germline CDR1 SGHRS, CDR2 YFSETQ. Trimming cost V 4 bases and J 4 bases; bases outside gene matches: 4. CDR3 DNA sequence: TGCGCCAGCAGCCTGGCGGGAGGGGCAGATACGCAGTATTTT. Translating gives CASSLAGGADTQYF.

This clone was detected once. V and J are TRBV5-1 and TRBJ1-3, with a possible D match to TRBD1 (5 bases). This CDR3 is 15 amino acids long. Germline CDR1 is SGHRS and CDR2 is YFSETQ. V was cut by 0 bases and J by 0 bases, with 7 bases left in between. CDR3 loop: CASSLAGPSGNTIYF. DNA of the CDR3: TGCGCCAGCAGCTTGGCGGGACCCTCTGGAAACACCATATATTTT.

The DNA for the CDR3 is TGTGCCAGCAGCGTGTACGGAGGTGGGCTAGCCAAAAACATTCAGTACTTC. Amino acid sequence: CASSVYGGGLAKNIQYF. The V call is TRBV28, the J call TRBJ2-4; the D gene is possibly TRBD2 (5 bases). The CDR3 contains 17 residues. Trimming stripped 6 bases from V and 0 bases from J, with 18 bases between. Germline V CDR1 and CDR2: MDHEN, SYDVKM.

This sequence joins TRBV27 and TRBJ1-5; D is undetermined. The CDR3 loop spans 15 amino acids. V was clipped by 7 bases and J by 2 bases, with 15 bases between them. CDR1 is MNHEY and CDR2 is SMNVEV in the germline V gene (reference sequence). The CDR3 DNA follows: TGTGCCAGCAAGCTTCGAGGTGTGGGCAATCAGCCCCAGCATTTT. It specifies CASKLRGVGNQPQHF.

The rearrangement links TRBV5-4 to TRBJ2-1, with D possibly TRBD2 on 6 matching bases. CDR1 and CDR2 from the germline V gene are SGHNT and YYREEE (reference sequence). V lost 0 bases and J lost 9, with 16 bases in between. The CDR3 runs to 15 residues. The chain's CDR3 is CASSLADLALGEQFF. The CDR3 nucleotides read TGTGCCAGCAGCTTGGCAGATCTAGCGCTGGGTGAGCAGTTCTTC.

This sequence joins TRBV5-1 and TRBJ2-4, with a weak D call TRBD2 (6 bases). The V gene lost 7 bases and the J gene lost 1 base, with 24 bases spanning the gap. Germline values: CDR1 SGHRS, CDR2 YFSETQ. There are 18 residues in the CDR3. The CDR3 DNA follows: TGCGCCAGCCGCCCGGAACTAGCCCTTAAAGCGGCCAAAAACATTCAGTACTTC. Protein sequence: CASRPELALKAAKNIQYF.

The genes are TRBV7-2 and TRBJ2-1; 13 nucleotides match TRBD2. Germline-derived CDR1 and CDR2 are SGHTA and FQGNSA. The CDR3 is 16 amino acids. V gave up 5 bases and J gave up 3 bases; unmatched junction bases: 4. The CDR3 region is CASSPGLAGVYNEQFF. The CDR3 nucleotides read TGTGCCAGCAGCCCCGGACTAGCGGGAGTCTACAATGAGCAGTTCTTC.

This rearrangement joins TRBV29-1 to TRBJ2-3; D is unclear. Germline values: CDR1 SQVTM, CDR2 ANQGSEA. V lost 3 bases and J lost 1, with 5 bases in between. This CDR3 comprises 12 residues. The CDR3 bases are TGCAGCGTTGATGAAGGCACAGATACGCAGTATTTT. Translated: CSVDEGTDTQYF.

V usage is TRBV25-1 and J usage is TRBJ2-3, with D hard to call. The V gene lost 3 bases and the J gene lost 1 base, with 14 bases spanning the gap. The CDR3 has 16 amino acids. The germline CDR1 and CDR2 sequences are MGHDK and SYGVNS. In nucleotides, the CDR3 is TGTGCCAGCAGTGAGACGGACGCCTACCGCACAGATACGCAGTATTTT. Encoded protein: CASSETDAYRTDTQYF.

The chain recombines TRBV5-4 with TRBJ1-1; the D is unclear. Trimming removed 7 bases at V and 3 bases at J, with 16 bases between. CDR3 size: 14 residues. The germline gives CDR1 SGHNT, CDR2 YYREEE (reference sequence). CDR3 DNA sequence: TGTGCCAGCGGCCGTCCGTCTCTTTACACTGAAGCTTTCTTT. Translated, it gives CASGRPSLYTEAFF. Full variable domain (remainder filled in from reference TRBV5-4 and TRBJ1-1): ETGVTQSPTHLIKTRGQQVTLRCSSQSGHNTVSWYQQALGQGPQFIFQYYREEENGRGNFPPRFSGLQFPNYSSELNVNALELDDSALYLCASGRPSLYTEAFFGQGTRLTVV.

The V call is TRBV2, the J call TRBJ2-3, with D perhaps TRBD2 (6 bases). There are 14 residues in the CDR3. V lost 10 bases and J 0 bases, leaving 14 bases between the germline ends. Germline values: CDR1 SNHLY, CDR2 FYNNEI. CDR3 in amino acids: CATKFSGSTDTQYF. The DNA for the CDR3 is TGTGCCACCAAATTTAGCGGAAGCACAGATACGCAGTATTTT.

Only one count was recorded for this clone. The chain couples TRBV30 to TRBJ2-3; tentative D call: TRBD2 (6 bases). V lost 2 bases, J lost 11 bases, and 11 bases lay in between. The CDR3 consists of 11 residues. Germline assignment: CDR1 GTSNPN and CDR2 SVGIG (reference sequence). CDR3 DNA: TGTGCCTGGAGTACGGGACTTTGGCAGTATTTT. This sequence encodes CAWSTGLWQYF. The variable domain in full, completed from reference TRBV30 and TRBJ2-3, reads SQTIHQWPATLVQPVGSPLSLECTVEGTSNPNLYWYRQAAGRGLQLLFYSVGIGQISSEVPQNLSASRPQDRQFILSSKKLLLSDSGFYLCAWSTGLWQYFGPGTRLTVL.